What follows are 13 T cell receptor beta chains derived from one specimen sequenced in a study of T cell responses to AZD1222 COVID-19 vaccine. Using immunoSEQ multiplex PCR, the repertoire was profiled, and TCRdb retains in-frame clones only, with some absent. The sample records about 140,000 clones, about 87% being singletons. Sequencing used peripheral blood, obtained on day 0 of AZD1222 vaccination. These receptors came from an adult in good health.

V gene TRBV3-1 (or the pseudogene TRBV3-2) combines with J gene TRBJ2-5; weak D call: TRBD2 (6 bases). The CDR3 consists of 15 residues. V lost 3 bases to trimming and J lost 5 bases, with 16 bases between them. In germline, CDR1 is LGHDT, CDR2 YNNKEL (reference sequence). The DNA for the CDR3 is TGTGCCAGCAGCCAGAGGCGGGACGTCGGGGAGACCCAGTACTTC. It is translated as CASSQRRDVGETQYF.

The J gene is TRBJ2-7, the V gene TRBV14, with D perhaps matching TRBD1 or TRBD2 (5 bases each). Germline loops: CDR1 SGHDN, CDR2 FVKESK. This CDR3 region has 16 residues. V shed 0 bases and J shed 1 base, with 13 bases lying between them. The CDR3 region has the DNA TGTGCCAGCAGCCAAGATTCGGGGCGTTTATCCTACGAGCAGTACTTC. It translates to CASSQDSGRLSYEQYF.

This clone was observed a few times. The chain has TRBV7-2 and TRBJ1-6, with TRBD1 as a possible D gene (5 bases). This CDR3 is built from 18 residues. V lost 2 bases and J lost 0, with 14 bases in between. Germline loops: CDR1 SGHTA, CDR2 FQGNSA. CDR3 protein: CASSLYGHIGSYNSPLHF. The CDR3 nucleotides are TGTGCCAGCAGCTTATACGGACACATAGGCTCCTATAATTCACCCCTCCACTTT.

The rearrangement uses TRBV19 and TRBJ2-1; TRBD2 aligns across 12 bases. This CDR3 is 17 amino acids long. Germline CDR1 is LNHDA and CDR2 is SQIVND (reference sequence). With 5 bases clipped from V and 1 base from J, the junction kept 6 bases outside the gene matches. This chain's CDR3 is CASSLRTSGTSYNEQFF. CDR3 sequence (DNA): TGTGCCAGTAGTCTGAGGACTAGCGGGACTTCCTACAATGAGCAGTTCTTC. Full variable domain (rest looked up from reference TRBV19 and TRBJ2-1): DGGITQSPKYLFRKEGQNVTLSCEQNLNHDAMYWYRQDPGQGLRLIYYSQIVNDFQKGDIAEGYSVSREKKESFPLTVTSAQKNPTAFYLCASSLRTSGTSYNEQFFGPGTRLTVL.

The CDR3 sequence: CASSLVGAEKLFF. CDR3 nucleotide sequence: TGTGCCAGCAGCTTGGTCGGGGCGGAAAAACTGTTTTTT. The rearrangement links TRBV5-6 to TRBJ1-4; D is possibly TRBD1 (5 bases). Germline V gene lookup returns CDR1 SGHDT and CDR2 YYEEEE. V was shortened by 0 bases and J by 8 bases, with 8 bases between the two germline ends. CDR3 length: 13 amino acids.

This chain links TRBV19 with TRBJ2-1, with TRBD2 identical over 9 bases. The ends lost 4 bases at V and 0 bases at J; junction bases unmatched: 4. Germline-derived CDR1 and CDR2 are LNHDA and SQIVND (reference sequence). The length of the CDR3 is 16 residues. As DNA, the CDR3 is TGTGCCAGTAGTAAACTAGCGGGCCCCTCCTACAATGAGCAGTTCTTC. It yields the protein CASSKLAGPSYNEQFF.

The genes are TRBV9 and TRBJ2-1; TRBD1 is a possible D gene (6 bases). CDR1 is SGDLS, CDR2 YYNGEE, per germline. V lost 4 bases and J 11 bases, leaving 13 bases between the germline ends. The CDR3 consists of 12 residues. The CDR3 sequence is CASSTQTGKQFF. The CDR3 DNA reads as TGTGCCAGCAGCACCCAAACAGGGAAGCAGTTCTTC.

The chain joins TRBV27 to TRBJ2-7; TRBD1 matches at 7 bases. The V and J ends lost 5 bases and 1 base, in that order; junction bases with no gene match: 5. Germline V lookup: CDR1 MNHEY, CDR2 SMNVEV (reference sequence). This CDR3 has 14 residues. Here the CDR3 reads CASSPQGVSYEQYF. In DNA, the CDR3 is TGTGCCAGCAGTCCGCAGGGGGTGTCCTACGAGCAGTACTTC.

This rearrangement joins TRBV29-1 to TRBJ2-1; D ambiguous. The V end was cut by 4 bases, the J end by 8 bases, with 36 bases between. This CDR3 has 20 residues. Germline CDR1 SQVTM, CDR2 ANQGSEA. The CDR3 loop reads CSVVDKDSPSLALELHEQFF. Written as DNA, the CDR3 is TGCAGCGTTGTAGACAAGGATTCCCCGTCCCTCGCGCTGGAGCTCCATGAGCAGTTCTTC.

This sequence joins TRBV6-4 and TRBJ2-2; D unclear. The CDR3 consists of 15 residues. Germline V CDR1 and CDR2: MRHNA, SNTAGT. The V end was cut by 0 bases, the J end by 0 bases, with 5 bases between. The CDR3 DNA reads as TGTGCCAGCAGTGACTCGTCAGCGAACACCGGGGAGCTGTTTTTT. This encodes CASSDSSANTGELFF.

The chain recombines TRBV7-8 with TRBJ2-7; 9 bases map to TRBD1. CDR1 and CDR2 from the germline V gene are SGHVS and FQNEAQ. The V segment lost 5 bases and the J segment 2 bases; nucleotides outside the gene matches: 10. This CDR3 has 16 amino acids. This CDR3 is CASSPRTGAKTYEQYF. The CDR3 coding sequence is TGTGCCAGCAGCCCACGGACAGGGGCTAAAACCTACGAGCAGTACTTC.

The rearrangement joins TRBV5-1 to TRBJ1-5; 8 nucleotides agree with TRBD1. CDR3 length equals 15 residues. The germline gives CDR1 SGHRS, CDR2 YFSETQ. V gave up 3 bases and J gave up 0 bases; unmatched junction bases: 2. The CDR3 protein is CASSSTGDSNQPQHF. DNA for the CDR3: TGCGCCAGCAGCTCGACAGGGGATAGCAATCAGCCCCAGCATTTT. The variable domain in full, with the rest retrieved from reference TRBV5-1 and TRBJ1-5, is KAGVTQTPRYLIKTRGQQVTLSCSPISGHRSVSWYQQTPGQGLQFLFEYFSETQRNKGNFPGRFSGRQFSNSRSEMNVSTLELGDSALYLCASSSTGDSNQPQHFGDGTRLSIL.

V gene TRBV7-9 combines with J gene TRBJ1-1, with D perhaps TRBD1 (6 bases). Germline V lookup: CDR1 SEHNR, CDR2 FQNEAQ (reference sequence). Trimming took 5 bases from V and 7 from J, leaving 14 bases between them. This CDR3 has 13 amino acids. This CDR3 is CASSPEGGIEAFF. CDR3 in DNA: TGTGCCAGCAGCCCAGAGGGGGGAATTGAAGCTTTCTTT.